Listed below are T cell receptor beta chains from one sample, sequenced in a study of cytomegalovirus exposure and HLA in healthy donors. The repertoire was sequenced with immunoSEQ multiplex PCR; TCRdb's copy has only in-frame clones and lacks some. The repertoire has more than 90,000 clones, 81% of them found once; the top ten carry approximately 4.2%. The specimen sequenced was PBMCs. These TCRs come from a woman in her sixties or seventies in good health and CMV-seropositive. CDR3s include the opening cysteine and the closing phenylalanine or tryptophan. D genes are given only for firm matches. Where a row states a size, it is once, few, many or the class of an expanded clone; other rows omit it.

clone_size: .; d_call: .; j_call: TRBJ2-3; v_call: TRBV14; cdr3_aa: CASSGDWATDTQYF; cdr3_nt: TGTGCCAGCAGCGGGGACTGGGCCACAGATACGCAGTATTTT
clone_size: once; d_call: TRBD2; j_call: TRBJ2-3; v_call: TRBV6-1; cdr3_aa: CASSSSGSTDTQYF; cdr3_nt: TGTGCCAGCAGTTCTAGCGGGAGCACAGATACGCAGTATTTT
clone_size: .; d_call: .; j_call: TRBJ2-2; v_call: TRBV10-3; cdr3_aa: CALTAQLPRELFF; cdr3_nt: TGTGCCCTCACCGCCCAGTTACCCAGGGAGCTGTTTTTT
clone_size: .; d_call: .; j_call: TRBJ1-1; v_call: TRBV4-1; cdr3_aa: CASSQDRGTGATEAFF; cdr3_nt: TGCGCCAGCAGCCAAGATAGGGGCACAGGTGCCACTGAAGCTTTCTTT
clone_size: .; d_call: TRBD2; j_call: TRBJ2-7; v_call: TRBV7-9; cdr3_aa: CASSGGLLAGASYEQYF; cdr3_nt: TGTGCCAGCAGCGGAGGTCTGCTAGCGGGAGCTTCCTACGAGCAGTACTTC
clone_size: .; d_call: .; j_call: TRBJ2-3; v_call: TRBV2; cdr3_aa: CASSGGLDHTQYF; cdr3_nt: TGTGCCAGCAGTGGGGGACTGGACCATACGCAGTATTTT
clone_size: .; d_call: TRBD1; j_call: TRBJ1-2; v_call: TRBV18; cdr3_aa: CASSPQTTGERGYTF; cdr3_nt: TGTGCCAGCTCTCCGCAAACGACAGGGGAGAGAGGCTACACCTTC
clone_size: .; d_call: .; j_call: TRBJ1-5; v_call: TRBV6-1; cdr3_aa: CASSDRGFRGNQPQHF; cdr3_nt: TGTGCCAGCAGTGATCGGGGTTTTAGGGGCAATCAGCCCCAGCATTTT
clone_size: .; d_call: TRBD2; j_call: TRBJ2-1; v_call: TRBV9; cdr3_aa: CASNPLADRGNEQFF; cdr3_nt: TGTGCCAGCAACCCTCTAGCGGACCGAGGGAATGAGCAGTTCTTC
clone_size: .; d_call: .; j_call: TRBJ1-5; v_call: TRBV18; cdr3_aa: CASSPNRGGNQPQHF; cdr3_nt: TGTGCCAGCTCACCCAACCGAGGAGGCAATCAGCCCCAGCATTTT
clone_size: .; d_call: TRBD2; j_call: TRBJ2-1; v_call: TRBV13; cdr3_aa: CASSLGLAGAVNEQFF; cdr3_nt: TGTGCCAGCAGCTTGGGACTAGCGGGAGCGGTGAATGAGCAGTTCTTC
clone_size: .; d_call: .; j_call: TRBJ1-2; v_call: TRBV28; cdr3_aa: CASSLNGPAYGYTF; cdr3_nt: TGTGCCAGCAGTTTAAACGGTCCAGCGTATGGCTACACCTTC
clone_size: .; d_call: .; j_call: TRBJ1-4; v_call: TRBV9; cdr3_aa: CASSQQPTNEKLFF; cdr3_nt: TGTGCCAGCAGCCAACAGCCAACTAATGAAAAACTGTTTTTT
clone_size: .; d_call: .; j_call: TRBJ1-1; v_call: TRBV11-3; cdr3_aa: CASSLDRAGTEAFF; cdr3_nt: TGTGCCAGCAGCTTAGACAGGGCGGGGACTGAAGCTTTCTTT
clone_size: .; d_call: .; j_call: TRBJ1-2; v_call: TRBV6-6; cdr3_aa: CASSSGLNYGYTF; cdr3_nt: TGTGCCAGCAGTTCAGGACTTAACTATGGCTACACCTTC
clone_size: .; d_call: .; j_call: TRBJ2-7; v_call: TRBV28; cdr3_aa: CASSLEVNPSYEQYF; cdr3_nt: TGTGCCAGCAGTTTGGAGGTGAATCCCTCCTACGAGCAGTACTTC
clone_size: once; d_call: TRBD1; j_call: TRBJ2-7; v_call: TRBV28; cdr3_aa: CASSLSGQGISYEQYF; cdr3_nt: TGTGCCAGCAGTTTATCCGGACAGGGTATCTCCTACGAGCAGTACTTC
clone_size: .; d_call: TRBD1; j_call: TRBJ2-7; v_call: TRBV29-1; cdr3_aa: CSVERGEYCRTGAYEQYF; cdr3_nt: TGCAGCGTTGAAAGAGGGGAATACTGCAGGACAGGCGCCTACGAGCAGTACTTC
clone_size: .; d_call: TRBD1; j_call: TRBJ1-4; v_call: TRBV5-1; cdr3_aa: CASSRTGANEKLFF; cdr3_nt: TGCGCCAGCAGCCGGACAGGGGCCAACGAAAAACTGTTTTTT
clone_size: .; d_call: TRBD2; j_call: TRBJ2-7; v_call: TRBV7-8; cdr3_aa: CASSTTSGGAYEQYF; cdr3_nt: TGTGCCAGCAGCACGACTAGCGGGGGAGCCTACGAGCAGTACTTC
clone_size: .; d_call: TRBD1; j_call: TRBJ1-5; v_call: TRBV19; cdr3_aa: CASSNDRGGNQPQHF; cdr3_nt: TGTGCCAGTAGTAACGACAGGGGTGGCAATCAGCCCCAGCATTTT
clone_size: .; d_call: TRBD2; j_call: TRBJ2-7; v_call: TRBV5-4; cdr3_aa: CASSPPGRGAYEQYF; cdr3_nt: TGTGCCAGCAGCCCGCCCGGACGGGGGGCCTACGAGCAGTACTTC
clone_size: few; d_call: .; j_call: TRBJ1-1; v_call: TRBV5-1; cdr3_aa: CASSPPWGENTEAFF; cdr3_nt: TGCGCCAGCAGTCCACCTTGGGGGGAGAACACTGAAGCTTTCTTT
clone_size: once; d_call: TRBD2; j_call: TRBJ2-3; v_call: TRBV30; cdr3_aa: CAWNLEGGSSDTQYF; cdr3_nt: TGTGCCTGGAATCTAGAGGGCGGGAGCTCAGATACGCAGTATTTT
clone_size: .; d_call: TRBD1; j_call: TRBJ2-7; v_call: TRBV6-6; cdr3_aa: CASDRRQGDEQYF; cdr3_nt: TGTGCCAGCGATCGCCGACAGGGCGACGAGCAGTACTTC
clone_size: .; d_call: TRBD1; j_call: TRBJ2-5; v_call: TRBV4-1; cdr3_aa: CASSPGQGMDQETQYF; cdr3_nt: TGCGCCAGCAGCCCTGGACAGGGAATGGACCAAGAGACCCAGTACTTC
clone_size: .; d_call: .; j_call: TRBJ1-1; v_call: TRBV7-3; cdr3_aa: CASSLDGQLNTEAFF; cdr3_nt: TGTGCCAGCAGCTTGGACGGACAGTTGAACACTGAAGCTTTCTTT
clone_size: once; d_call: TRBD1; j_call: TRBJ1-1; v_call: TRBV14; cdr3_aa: CASSQGYRGLYRTEAFF; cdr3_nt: TGTGCCAGCAGCCAAGGTTACAGGGGGCTATACCGCACTGAAGCTTTCTTT